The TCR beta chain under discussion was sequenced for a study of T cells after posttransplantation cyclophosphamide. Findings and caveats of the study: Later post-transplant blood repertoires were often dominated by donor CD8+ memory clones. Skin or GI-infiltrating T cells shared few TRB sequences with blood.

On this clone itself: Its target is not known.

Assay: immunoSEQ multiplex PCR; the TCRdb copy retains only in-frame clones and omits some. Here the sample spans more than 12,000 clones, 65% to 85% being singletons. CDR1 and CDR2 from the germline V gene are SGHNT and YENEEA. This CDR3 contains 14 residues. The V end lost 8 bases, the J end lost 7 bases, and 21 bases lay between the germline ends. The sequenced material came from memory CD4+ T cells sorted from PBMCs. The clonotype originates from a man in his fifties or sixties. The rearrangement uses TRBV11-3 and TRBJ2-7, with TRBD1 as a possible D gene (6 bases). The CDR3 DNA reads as TGTGCCAGCCGCCAAACAGGGTCCGCAAGGGAGCAGTACTTC. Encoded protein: CASRQTGSAREQYF.